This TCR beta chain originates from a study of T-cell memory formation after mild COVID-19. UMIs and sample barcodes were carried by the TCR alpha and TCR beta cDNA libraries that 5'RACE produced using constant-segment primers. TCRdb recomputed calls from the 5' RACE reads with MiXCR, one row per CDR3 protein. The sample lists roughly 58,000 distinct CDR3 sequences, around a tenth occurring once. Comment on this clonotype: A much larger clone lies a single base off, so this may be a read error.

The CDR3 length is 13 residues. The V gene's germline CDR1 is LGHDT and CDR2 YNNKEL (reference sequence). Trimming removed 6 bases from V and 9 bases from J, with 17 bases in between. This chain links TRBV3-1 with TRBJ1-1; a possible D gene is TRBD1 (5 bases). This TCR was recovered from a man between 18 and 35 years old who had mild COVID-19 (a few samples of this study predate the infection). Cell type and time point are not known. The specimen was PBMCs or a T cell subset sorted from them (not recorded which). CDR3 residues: CASRPGEGTKAFF. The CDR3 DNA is TGTGCCAGCAGGCCCGGGGAGGGGACTAAAGCTTTCTTT. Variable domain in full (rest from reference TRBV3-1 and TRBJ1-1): DTAVSQTPKYLVTQMGNDKSIKCEQNLGHDTMYWYKQDSKKFLKIMFSYNNKELIINETVPNRFSPKSPDKAHLNLHINSLELGDSAVYFCASRPGEGTKAFFGQGTRLTVV.